The T cell receptor beta chain under discussion was sequenced for a study of cytomegalovirus exposure and HLA in healthy donors. General study results and limits: Sequencing had likely introduced a cluster of highly shared sequence variants as an artifact.

In the PCR, 60 Vbeta and 13 Jbeta primers were used. Sequenced by immunoSEQ multiplex PCR; TCRdb stores in-frame clones only, minus some. In the table there are under 300,000 clones, 84% of which are singletons. Comment on this clone: Its specificity is not known.

Germline CDR1 reads MNHEY; CDR2 reads SMNVEV (reference sequence). V shed 6 bases and J 1 base; nucleotides not matched to a gene: 7. The CDR3 loop spans 16 amino acids. The TCR sequence derives from a middle-aged woman in good health and CMV-seropositive. The chain is built from TRBV27 and TRBJ2-2; 8 bases align to TRBD2. The sequencing input was PBMCs. The CDR3 DNA follows: TGTGCCAGCAGACAGGCGGGAGGCCGGAACACCGGGGAGCTGTTTTTT. This sequence encodes CASRQAGGRNTGELFF.